Included here is one T cell receptor beta chain sequence, with context. Antigen specificity is unknown. These data originate in a study of response to subunit inactivated influenza vaccine. Study conclusions and caveats: Few new T cells, the authors suggested, are recruited by each seasonal influenza vaccination.

One entry per CDR3 protein, called by TCRdb with MiXCR from the RT-PCR reads. Of approximately 230,000 distinct CDR3 sequences in the sample, over 9% were seen once. This CDR3 has 14 residues. V was trimmed by 3 bases and J by 8 bases, leaving 14 bases between them. CDR1 and CDR2 from the germline V gene are SGHTA and FQGNSA. This specimen consisted of non-naive T cells sorted from PBMCs, obtained approximately 15 days before vaccination. This sequence originates from a man aged 50-60 years who received an inactivated influenza vaccine. The genes are TRBV7-2 and TRBJ2-1; D perhaps matches TRBD1 (5 bases). The CDR3 is CASSLGPGRYEQFF. The CDR3 coding sequence is TGTGCCAGCAGCTTGGGTCCAGGGCGATATGAGCAGTTCTTC.